The rows below give T cell receptor beta chains drawn from one sample of a study of T cell responses to AZD1222 COVID-19 vaccine. The repertoire was sequenced with immunoSEQ multiplex PCR; TCRdb's copy has only in-frame clones and lacks some. Here the sample spans 100,000 to 150,000 clones, roughly nine tenths being singletons. The material was peripheral blood, obtained on day 0 of AZD1222 vaccination. Every receptor here comes from an adult in good health. Both conserved end residues are part of each CDR3. A D gene is named only where the DNA matches it firmly. Only some rows state a clone size, as once, few, many or a class for expanded clones.

D,J,length,V,size,CDR3,DNA
.,TRBJ2-3,15,TRBV28,.,CASLIGGSSTDTQYF,TGTGCCAGCTTAATAGGGGGATCTAGCACAGATACGCAGTATTTT
TRBD1,TRBJ1-2,15,TRBV28,.,CASSPGTVTTYGYTF,TGTGCCAGCAGCCCCGGGACAGTGACTACCTATGGCTACACCTTC
.,TRBJ2-5,11,TRBV7-2,once,CASSPRETQYF,TGTGCCAGCAGCCCTCGGGAGACCCAGTACTTC
TRBD1,TRBJ1-4,14,TRBV6-5,few,CASSQTGGDEKLFF,TGTGCCAGCAGCCAGACAGGGGGCGATGAAAAACTGTTTTTT
TRBD1,TRBJ1-1,13,TRBV19,.,CASLGQGYTEAFF,TGTGCCAGCCTAGGACAGGGATACACTGAAGCTTTCTTT
.,TRBJ1-1,18,TRBV5-1,.,CASSFGGFGPGRNTEAFF,TGCGCCAGCAGCTTTGGTGGGTTTGGTCCCGGAAGAAACACTGAAGCTTTCTTT
TRBD1,TRBJ1-2,16,TRBV7-2,.,CASSLDGTGFNYGYTF,TGTGCCAGCAGCTTAGATGGGACAGGGTTCAACTATGGCTACACCTTC
TRBD1,TRBJ2-3,17,TRBV3-1/TRBV3-2,.,CASSQVYAGQGPDTQYF,TGTGCCAGCAGCCAAGTCTATGCGGGACAGGGGCCAGATACGCAGTATTTT
TRBD2,TRBJ2-3,17,TRBV3-1/TRBV3-2,.,CASSQDGLAGSADTQYF,TGTGCCAGCAGCCAAGATGGGCTAGCGGGATCAGCAGATACGCAGTATTTT
.,TRBJ2-7,14,TRBV3-1/TRBV3-2,.,CASSPGGLSYEQYF,TGTGCCAGCAGCCCCGGAGGCCTTTCCTACGAGCAGTACTTC
.,TRBJ1-2,13,TRBV7-2,.,CASSLGQNYGYTF,TGTGCCAGCAGCCTCGGACAGAACTATGGCTACACCTTC
.,TRBJ2-6,13,TRBV6-5,.,CASTGAGANVLTF,TGTGCCAGCACGGGGGCTGGGGCCAACGTCCTGACTTTC
.,TRBJ2-6,18,TRBV28,.,CASDESGQGMVGANVLTF,TGTGCCAGTGATGAGTCTGGGCAGGGAATGGTGGGGGCCAACGTCCTGACTTTC
.,TRBJ2-7,16,TRBV28,.,CASSLWVGTGEAEQYF,TGTGCCAGCAGTTTATGGGTCGGTACAGGGGAGGCCGAGCAGTACTTC
TRBD1,TRBJ1-5,16,TRBV5-1,.,CASSETGFSPSQPQHF,TGCGCCAGCAGCGAGACAGGGTTTTCCCCTTCTCAACCCCAGCATTTT
.,TRBJ1-2,14,TRBV7-9,once,CASSLAPQAHGYTF,TGTGCCAGCAGCTTAGCGCCACAGGCCCATGGCTACACCTTC
.,TRBJ2-5,10,TRBV20-1,.,CMGDKETQYF,TGCATGGGGGATAAAGAGACCCAGTACTTC
.,TRBJ1-1,14,TRBV27,.,CASSSPGANTEAFF,TGTGCCAGCAGTTCTCCAGGTGCGAACACTGAAGCTTTCTTT
.,TRBJ1-6,16,TRBV3-1/TRBV3-2,.,CASSQGQSTGYSPLHF,TGTGCCAGCAGCCAAGGACAGTCGACGGGGTATTCACCCCTCCACTTT
.,TRBJ2-3,13,TRBV30,.,CAWNRDGTDTQYF,TGTGCCTGGAACAGGGATGGGACAGATACGCAGTATTTT
.,TRBJ1-5,13,TRBV19,.,CASTMREAQPQHF,TGTGCCAGTACCATGCGGGAGGCTCAGCCCCAGCATTTT
TRBD1,TRBJ1-1,13,TRBV12-3/TRBV12-4,.,CASGGQGDTEAFF,TGTGCCAGCGGGGGACAGGGGGACACTGAAGCTTTCTTT
.,TRBJ2-3,14,TRBV19,once,CASSIPSGTDTQYF,TGTGCCAGTAGTATCCCTAGCGGCACAGATACGCAGTATTTT
.,TRBJ2-1,15,TRBV27,.,CASSLSGLGYNEQFF,TGTGCCAGCAGTTTGTCGGGACTGGGGTACAATGAGCAGTTCTTC
.,TRBJ1-4,15,TRBV9,.,CASSVVGGRNEKLFF,TGTGCCAGCAGCGTTGTGGGGGGTCGTAATGAAAAACTGTTTTTT
TRBD1,TRBJ2-3,15,TRBV18,.,CASSPPTGGADTQYF,TGTGCCAGCTCACCGCCGACAGGGGGCGCAGATACGCAGTATTTT
.,TRBJ1-1,13,TRBV6-1,.,CASSEEQGRKAFF,TGTGCCAGCAGTGAAGAACAAGGACGGAAAGCTTTCTTT
.,TRBJ1-6,15,TRBV7-2,.,CASSFRRGYNSPLHF,TGTGCCAGCAGCTTTCGGCGGGGCTATAATTCACCCCTCCACTTT
TRBD1,TRBJ1-2,14,TRBV27,once,CASSSDRGANGYTF,TGTGCCAGCAGTTCTGACAGGGGTGCCAATGGCTACACCTTC
TRBD1,TRBJ1-3,18,TRBV5-1,.,CASSSSPGQGAAGNTIYF,TGCGCCAGCAGCTCATCACCGGGACAGGGGGCTGCTGGAAACACCATATATTTT
TRBD2,TRBJ2-7,14,TRBV27,.,CASSPLAGSYEQYF,TGTGCCAGCAGTCCGCTAGCGGGGAGCTACGAGCAGTACTTC
.,TRBJ2-2,13,TRBV6-5,.,CASSYEGNGELFF,TGTGCCAGCAGTTACGAGGGTAACGGGGAGCTGTTTTTT
.,TRBJ1-2,16,TRBV1,.,CTSSRPLYVQGGGYTF,TGCACCAGCAGTCGACCCCTATACGTTCAGGGGGGAGGCTACACCTTC
.,TRBJ2-1,14,TRBV7-2,.,CASSPIVVANEQFF,TGTGCCAGCAGCCCGATTGTAGTGGCGAATGAGCAGTTCTTC
TRBD1,TRBJ1-3,14,TRBV19,.,CASRQGATGNTIYF,TGTGCCAGTCGACAGGGGGCTACTGGAAACACCATATATTTT
TRBD2,TRBJ2-1,15,TRBV7-8,.,CASSLGGTSEGEQFF,TGTGCCAGCAGCTTAGGTGGGACTAGCGAGGGTGAGCAGTTCTTC
.,TRBJ1-4,15,TRBV18,.,CASSPEGRFGEKLFF,TGTGCCAGCTCACCAGAAGGGCGCTTCGGTGAAAAACTGTTTTTT
.,TRBJ2-3,12,TRBV5-1,.,CASSFTTDTQYF,TGCGCCAGCAGCTTTACCACAGATACGCAGTATTTT
TRBD1,TRBJ2-5,16,TRBV5-1,.,CASSPGGQGTEETQYF,TGCGCCAGCAGCCCGGGGGGACAGGGGACCGAAGAGACCCAGTACTTC
TRBD2,TRBJ2-7,16,TRBV5-3,.,CARSHRVREDPYEQYF,TGTGCCAGAAGCCACCGAGTTCGGGAGGACCCCTACGAGCAGTACTTC
.,TRBJ1-4,15,TRBV11-2,.,CASSLIPGLGEKLFF,TGTGCCAGCAGCTTAATCCCGGGCCTAGGGGAAAAACTGTTTTTT
.,TRBJ2-7,16,TRBV12-5,.,CASGLPRPAVSYEQYF,TGTGCTAGTGGTTTGCCACGCCCAGCGGTCTCCTACGAGCAGTACTTC
.,TRBJ1-6,15,TRBV21-1,.,CASSKRGGPGSPLHF,TGTGCCAGCAGCAAACGGGGGGGGCCGGGATCACCCCTCCACTTT